This T cell receptor beta chain was captured in a study of blood T cell repertoires in COVID-19. Study overall: The United States, Italy and Spain were the sources of the acute and convalescent COVID-19 samples. Sample material is recorded as cDNA or gDNA derived from T cells, B-cell-depleted T cells, or PBMCs.

Seattle patients were enrolled while actively infected and followed longitudinally. The CDR3 sequence is 15 residues long. Profiled with immunoSEQ multiplex PCR; TCRdb holds only in-frame clones, not every one. The repertoire has roughly 150,000 clones, more than 75% of them found once; the top ten carry about 4.9%. This clonotype was obtained from a man aged 18 to 30 with COVID-19, enrolled during active disease. This sequence joins TRBV21-1 and TRBJ2-3; the table's D call, TRBD1, has no DNA check behind it. TRBV21-1 is designated a pseudogene. The sample consisted of peripheral blood. CDR3 residues: CASSKVLQGDDTQYF. The CDR3 bases are TGTGCCAGCAGCAAAGTATTGCAGGGGGATGATACGCAGTATTTT.